Each of the 9 T cell receptor beta chains below was sequenced from the same sample in a study of cytomegalovirus exposure and HLA in healthy donors. Amplification used 60 Vbeta primers and 13 Jbeta primers. The data were produced by immunoSEQ multiplex PCR, yet TCRdb's version contains in-frame clones alone and is incomplete. The sample lists fewer than 150,000 clones, about 79% occurring once. The sequenced sample consisted of PBMCs. The receptors stem from a male donor in good health and CMV-seronegative.

The gene calls are TRBV6-5 and TRBJ2-3; D unclear. The germline CDR1 and CDR2 sequences are MNHEY and SVGAGI. There are 13 residues in the CDR3. V gave up 5 bases and J gave up 4 bases, with 10 bases separating them. DNA of the CDR3: TGTGCCAGCAGTGGGCAGCTCCCAGATACGCAGTATTTT. Its protein is CASSGQLPDTQYF.

This clone was counted once. The chain recombines TRBV27 with TRBJ1-5, with 10 bases aligning to TRBD1. Unmatched junction bases numbered 6, after V lost 3 bases and J lost 7 bases. CDR3 size: 15 residues. The germline V gene has CDR1 MNHEY and CDR2 SMNVEV (reference sequence). The CDR3 spells CASSFRDRGNQPQHF. CDR3 nucleotides: TGTGCCAGCAGTTTCAGGGACAGGGGTAACCAGCCCCAGCATTTT.

This clone was seen a handful of times. The chain uses TRBV9 and TRBJ2-1, with 7 bases matching TRBD2. The CDR3 covers 17 residues. Trimming took 0 bases from V and 4 from J; bases not matched to a gene: 10. From germline, CDR1 is SGDLS and CDR2 YYNGEE. CDR3 residues: CASSVATERGLYNEQFF. DNA of the CDR3: TGTGCCAGCAGCGTAGCTACTGAGCGGGGATTGTACAATGAGCAGTTCTTC. Filled out from reference TRBV9 and TRBJ2-1, the complete variable domain reads DSGVTQTPKHLITATGQRVTLRCSPRSGDLSVYWYQQSLDQGLQFLIQYYNGEERAKGNILERFSAQQFPDLHSELNLSSLELGDSALYFCASSVATERGLYNEQFFGPGTRLTVL.

V gene TRBV7-9 combines with J gene TRBJ1-1; no clear D gene. The CDR3 sequence is 14 residues long. V was trimmed by 0 bases and J by 7 bases, leaving 12 bases between them. From germline, CDR1 is SEHNR and CDR2 FQNEAQ (reference sequence). The CDR3 here is CASSLARGTSEAFF. CDR3 nucleotide sequence: TGTGCCAGCAGCTTAGCGCGGGGTACCAGTGAAGCTTTCTTT.

The V gene is TRBV7-3, the J gene TRBJ1-1; TRBD1 aligns across 10 bases. This CDR3 comprises 17 residues. Germline V lookup: CDR1 SGHTA, CDR2 FQGTGA. J was trimmed by 2 bases and V by 4 bases; bases with no gene match: 10. The CDR3 protein is CASSSWTGGKNNTEAFF. For the CDR3, the DNA is TGTGCCAGCAGCTCCTGGACAGGGGGTAAGAACAACACTGAAGCTTTCTTT.

The chain employs TRBV5-1 and TRBJ2-7; 9 positions agree with TRBD1. Per germline, CDR1 SGHRS and CDR2 YFSETQ. This CDR3 is built from 15 residues. J lost 3 bases, V lost 0 bases, and 4 bases had no gene match. The CDR3 DNA reads as TGCGCCAGCAGCTTGGAAATGGACAGGGGCTACGAGCAGTACTTC. It codes for CASSLEMDRGYEQYF.

This sequence joins TRBV19 and TRBJ2-7, with 7 bases that match TRBD1. Germline V CDR1 and CDR2: LNHDA, SQIVND (reference sequence). After removal of 3 bases from V and 9 bases from J, the junction contained 5 bases not matched to a gene. The length of the CDR3 is 12 residues. CDR3 nucleotides: TGTGCCAGTAGTATGGACAGGACACGGCAGTACTTC. This sequence encodes CASSMDRTRQYF.

The chain combines TRBV10-3 with TRBJ1-5; D remains unclear. This CDR3 is 15 amino acids long. V lost 3 bases to trimming and J lost 1 base, with 10 bases between them. Germline assignment: CDR1 ENHRY and CDR2 SYGVKD. The CDR3: CAISDGRFSNQPQHF. Here the CDR3 DNA reads TGTGCCATCAGTGACGGCAGGTTCAGCAATCAGCCCCAGCATTTT.

The chain joins TRBV6-6 to TRBJ2-1; TRBD1 agrees at 12 bases. V was pared by 8 bases and J by 8 bases, with 7 bases of the junction left unmatched. From germline, CDR1 is MNHNY and CDR2 SVGAGI (reference sequence). This CDR3 has 14 amino acids. Here the CDR3 DNA reads TGTGCCAGCCGACCGGGACAGGGGGCATATGAGCAGTTCTTC. Protein sequence: CASRPGQGAYEQFF.